This T cell receptor beta chain was sequenced in a study of blood T cell repertoires in COVID-19. Study as a whole: The United States, Italy and Spain supplied acute and convalescent COVID-19 samples. T cells, B-cell-depleted T cells, or PBMCs supplied cDNA or gDNA.

Between the trimmed V and J ends, which lost 3 bases and 7 bases, there was a span of 10 bases. The CDR3 contains 13 residues. Looked up from germline, CDR1 is LGHDT and CDR2 is YNNKEL (reference sequence). Per the authors' pipeline: Counts of nucleated cells, estimated from reference gene primer amplification, were obtained. Assay: immunoSEQ multiplex PCR; the TCRdb copy retains only in-frame clones and omits some. V, J and clone size reflect that table, while D and trimming were determined from the DNA. The sample includes 55,000 to 90,000 clones, approximately 85% of them seen just once. The chain combines TRBV3-1 (or the pseudogene TRBV3-2) with TRBJ2-1, with D unclear. Material for sequencing was peripheral blood. This TCR was sampled from a woman older than 75 with active or convalescent COVID-19. The CDR3 DNA reads TGTGCCAGCAGCCAGGCCCGCTCGAATGAGCAGTTCTTC. The encoded protein is CASSQARSNEQFF.